The entry that follows covers one T cell receptor (beta chain) sequence. The antigen is unknown. Data came from immunoSEQ multiplex PCR; TCRdb stores just in-frame clones and leaves some out. Among more than 2 million clones listed, under 97% were seen once. The CDR3 extends over 14 amino acids. V was shortened by 3 bases and J by 0 bases, with 6 bases between the two germline ends. Germline V gives CDR1 MDHEN, CDR2 SYDVKM. This sample is drawn from a study of shared clonotypes between healthy human individuals. The study, taken as a whole, reports: Among non-shared clonotypes, generation probabilities were lower than among those shared by all four donors.

The chain uses TRBV28 and TRBJ1-3; no clear D gene. This TCR derives from a young man in good health. Sequencing was done on a sample of naive CD4+ T cells sorted from blood. As for subset: CD45RA+ positively selected. CDR3 sequence (DNA): TGTGCCAGCAGTTTTAACTTCTCTGGAAACACCATATATTTT. This codes for CASSFNFSGNTIYF.